The 3 T cell receptor beta chains below come from one sample, sequenced in a study of cytomegalovirus exposure and HLA in healthy donors. A multiplex PCR was run with 60 Vbeta primers and 13 Jbeta primers. Sequencing was performed with immunoSEQ multiplex PCR; in TCRdb, only in-frame clones are kept and a portion is missing. The data hold some 140,000 clones, with 65% to 80% observed a single time. Sequenced: PBMCs. The source is a woman aged 45-59 years in good health and CMV-seropositive.

The genes are TRBV2 and TRBJ1-2, with TRBD1 matching 8 bases. Germline values: CDR1 SNHLY, CDR2 FYNNEI. Trimming at V came to 5 bases and at J to 2 bases, leaving 1 base not matched to a gene. This CDR3 region has 13 residues. The CDR3 DNA follows: TGTGCCAGCAGTAGGGACAGGAACTATGGCTACACCTTC. Protein product: CASSRDRNYGYTF.

The genes are TRBV5-4 and TRBJ2-5, with D possibly TRBD1 on 6 matching bases. Per the germline V gene, CDR1 is SGHNT and CDR2 is YYREEE (reference sequence). The V end lost 4 bases, the J end lost 1 base, and 11 bases lay between the germline ends. There are 14 residues in the CDR3. CDR3 nucleotides: TGTGCCAGCAGCGTAAGGACAGTCCAAGAGACCCAGTACTTC. Protein sequence: CASSVRTVQETQYF.

The chain has TRBV28 and TRBJ2-3; D remains ambiguous. The length of the CDR3 is 17 residues. V lost 7 bases and J 0 bases, leaving 20 bases between the germline ends. Germline values: CDR1 MDHEN, CDR2 SYDVKM. The CDR3 DNA sequence: TGTGCCAGCAAGAACTTGCAGGCCGGCCAAAGCACAGATACGCAGTATTTT. Its translation: CASKNLQAGQSTDTQYF.